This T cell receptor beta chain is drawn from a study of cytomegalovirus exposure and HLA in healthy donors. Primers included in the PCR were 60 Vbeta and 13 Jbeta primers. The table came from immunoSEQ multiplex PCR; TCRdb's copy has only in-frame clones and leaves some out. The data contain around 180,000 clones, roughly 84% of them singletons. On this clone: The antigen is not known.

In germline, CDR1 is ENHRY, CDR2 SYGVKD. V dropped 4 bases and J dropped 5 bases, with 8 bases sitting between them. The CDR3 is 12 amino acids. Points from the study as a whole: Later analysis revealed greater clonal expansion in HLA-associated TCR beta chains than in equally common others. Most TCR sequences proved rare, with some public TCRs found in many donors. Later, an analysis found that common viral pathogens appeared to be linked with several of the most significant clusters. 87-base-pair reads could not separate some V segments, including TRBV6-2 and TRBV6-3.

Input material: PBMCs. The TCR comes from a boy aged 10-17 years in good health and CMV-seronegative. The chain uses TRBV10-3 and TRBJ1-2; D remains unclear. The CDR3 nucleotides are TGTGCCATCAGTGTGGAGGGATATGGCTACACCTTC. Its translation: CAISVEGYGYTF.